These 31 T cell receptor beta chains came from one sample sequenced in a study of spatial heterogeneity in lung cancer (dated 2019 in TCRdb). The library was produced with 5' RACE. TCRdb lists the instrument as NextSeq 500. In-frame beta chains were kept once TCRdb had trimmed the public reads at Q25 with fastp and called clones with MiXCR. Each record represents a unique CDR3 protein, reported with the most common genes and DNA among its rows. The sample yields over 70,000 distinct CDR3 sequences; around 8.9% were counted once. The top ten hold more than 1.5% of the sample. The time point label on this specimen signifies: blood at routine non-recurrence follow-up after resection. The source was PBMCs, collected at follow-up. The receptors stem from a female donor with early-stage non-small cell lung cancer.

This clonotype showed up many times. The chain links TRBV2 to TRBJ2-4, with 7 bases matching TRBD2. With 5 bases clipped from V and 0 bases from J, the junction kept 7 bases outside the gene matches. CDR1 is SNHLY and CDR2 is FYNNEI in the germline V gene. The CDR3 is made up of 16 amino acids. This CDR3 reads CASSPGLLIAKNIQYF. The CDR3 DNA follows: TGTGCCAGCAGTCCGGGACTACTTATAGCCAAAAACATTCAGTACTTC.

Ten or more counts support this clonotype. The chain is built from TRBV24-1 and TRBJ2-1; perhaps TRBD2 as D (6 bases). V was clipped by 0 bases and J by 8 bases, with 10 bases between them. This CDR3 is 14 amino acids long. Germline V CDR1 and CDR2: KGHDR, SFDVKD. The CDR3 region has the DNA TGTGCCACCAGTGATTTGCGGGGGTTGGATGAGCAGTTCTTC. This sequence encodes CATSDLRGLDEQFF.

The V gene is TRBV20-1, the J gene TRBJ2-1; no definite D call. V was trimmed by 7 bases and J by 7 bases, leaving 20 bases between them. The CDR3 totals 14 residues. Germline lookup yields CDR1 DFQATT and CDR2 SNEGSKA (reference sequence). CDR3: CSVPHARSTNEQFF. DNA for the CDR3: TGCAGTGTCCCCCACGCTCGTAGCACGAATGAGCAGTTCTTC.

This clonotype has at least ten counts. This sequence joins TRBV4-2 and TRBJ2-5; D gene unclear. There are 14 residues in the CDR3. CDR1 and CDR2 from the germline V gene are LGHNA and YNFKEQ. Trimming left V 0 bases short and J 3 bases short, with 8 bases between. CDR3 DNA: TGTGCCAGCAGCCAAGACATCCAGAAAGAGACCCAGTACTTC. It codes for CASSQDIQKETQYF.

This clonotype was observed many times. V and J are TRBV7-8 and TRBJ2-7, with D possibly being TRBD2 (5 bases). V lost 5 bases and J 0 bases, leaving 17 bases between the germline ends. From germline, CDR1 is SGHVS and CDR2 FQNEAQ. The CDR3 is made up of 16 amino acids. The CDR3 region is CASSQFSRASSYEQYF. CDR3 DNA: TGTGCCAGCAGCCAATTTTCGAGGGCTAGCTCCTACGAGCAGTACTTC.

In this sample, this clonotype turned up many times. The chain joins TRBV5-4 to TRBJ2-6; possibly TRBD2 for D (6 bases). Deletions cut 4 bases from V and 0 bases from J, with 20 bases between. CDR1 and CDR2 (germline): SGHNT, YYREEE (reference sequence). The CDR3 runs to 19 residues. The CDR3 DNA follows: TGTGCCAGCAGCCCTCCCGGTCCCCCGGGACTCTCTGGGGCCAACGTCCTGACTTTC. Its translation: CASSPPGPPGLSGANVLTF.

There are many counts of this clonotype. The chain employs TRBV5-1 and TRBJ2-5; D is perhaps TRBD2 (7 bases). Germline V lookup: CDR1 SGHRS, CDR2 YFSETQ. V was trimmed by 9 bases and J by 3 bases, leaving 21 bases between them. The CDR3 extends over 15 amino acids. The CDR3 DNA sequence: TGCGCCACCGGGGGGCCGGACGTAACTGAAGAGACCCAGTACTTC. Translation gives CATGGPDVTEETQYF.

This clonotype was observed many times. J is TRBJ1-5 and V is TRBV6-5, with 7 bases fitting TRBD1. Trimming at V came to 6 bases and at J to 0 bases, leaving 2 bases not matched to a gene. The CDR3 covers 14 residues. Germline V lookup: CDR1 MNHEY, CDR2 SVGAGI. CDR3: CASRTGNSNQPQHF. The CDR3 DNA sequence: TGTGCCAGCAGGACAGGGAATAGCAATCAGCCCCAGCATTTT.

There are many counts of this clonotype. The chain uses TRBV10-3 and TRBJ2-7; 11 bases fit TRBD1. This CDR3 region has 14 residues. Germline CDR1 and CDR2: ENHRY and SYGVKD. Losses at the gene ends were 8 bases for V and 2 bases for J; bases not matched to a gene: 5. This CDR3 is CAIAPGQGAYEQYF. CDR3 nucleotide sequence: TGTGCCATCGCCCCGGGACAGGGGGCCTACGAGCAGTACTTC.

This clonotype has a count of ten or more. V gene TRBV27 combines with J gene TRBJ2-3; weak D call: TRBD2 (5 bases). Germline CDR1 reads MNHEY; CDR2 reads SMNVEV (reference sequence). V lost 5 bases to trimming and J lost 5 bases, with 23 bases between them. The CDR3 runs 17 residues. CDR3 protein: CASSPETGDLWGDTQYF. The CDR3, as DNA: TGTGCCAGCAGTCCAGAAACCGGGGATCTCTGGGGAGATACGCAGTATTTT.

The genes are TRBV6-5 and TRBJ1-6; 10 bases align to TRBD1. J gave up 9 bases and V 0 bases, and 5 bases lay outside the gene matches. CDR1 and CDR2 from the germline V gene are MNHEY and SVGAGI. This CDR3 spans 16 amino acids. The CDR3 sequence: CASSYSARQGASPLHF. CDR3 DNA sequence: TGTGCCAGCAGTTACTCTGCGAGACAGGGGGCTTCACCCCTCCACTTT.

This clonotype was picked up many times. The chain combines TRBV7-2 with TRBJ2-3; the match to TRBD2 covers 9 bases. Losses at the gene ends were 6 bases for V and 6 bases for J; bases not matched to a gene: 4. This CDR3 has 13 amino acids. In germline, CDR1 is SGHTA, CDR2 FQGNSA. The CDR3: CASRIAGEDTQYF. The DNA for the CDR3 is TGTGCCAGCAGAATAGCGGGAGAGGATACGCAGTATTTT.

The sample holds many counts of this clonotype. At one end, the junction sequence differs from germline, possibly due to a read error. The rearrangement uses TRBV25-1 and TRBJ2-7; no firm D call. Germline CDR1 reads MGHDK; CDR2 reads SYGVNS. The CDR3 consists of 12 residues. The CDR3 sequence: CTSSEEVDEQYF. CDR3 nucleotides: TGTACCAGCAGTGAAGAGGTGGACGAGCAGTACTTC.

This clonotype was picked up many times. The chain links TRBV5-6 to TRBJ2-3; 7 nucleotides line up with TRBD2. The J segment lost 1 base and the V segment lost 4 bases, leaving 9 bases of the junction unmatched. Germline-derived CDR1 and CDR2 are SGHDT and YYEEEE. The CDR3 extends over 16 amino acids. This CDR3 reads CASSPPQRGRTDTQYF. The CDR3 nucleotides read TGTGCCAGCAGCCCCCCCCAGCGGGGCCGCACAGATACGCAGTATTTT.

This clonotype was counted ten times or more. The chain employs TRBV15 and TRBJ1-1; TRBD1 is a possible D gene (5 bases). The CDR3 consists of 14 residues. Trimming cost V 0 bases and J 4 bases, with 9 bases left between them. Germline V gives CDR1 LNHNV, CDR2 YYDKDF (reference sequence). In DNA, the CDR3 is TGTGCCACCAGCAGAGATCCCAGGGCCACTGAAGCTTTCTTT. Protein: CATSRDPRATEAFF.

The chain links TRBV15 to TRBJ2-3, with 7 bases aligning to TRBD1. With 3 bases clipped from V and 3 bases from J, the junction kept 9 bases outside the gene matches. The CDR3 is 16 residues long. Germline CDR1 LNHNV, CDR2 YYDKDF (reference sequence). CDR3 loop: CATSRVTGAGTDTQYF. CDR3 nucleotide sequence: TGTGCCACCAGCAGGGTTACAGGGGCGGGTACAGATACGCAGTATTTT. Looking up the rest from reference TRBV15 and TRBJ2-3 gives the full variable domain: DAMVIQNPRYQVTQFGKPVTLSCSQTLNHNVMYWYQQKSSQAPKLLFHYYDKDFNNEADTPDNFQSRRPNTSFCFLDIRSPGLGDTAMYLCATSRVTGAGTDTQYFGPGTRLTVL.

The table lists this clonotype with many counts. In DNA, the CDR3 is TGCGCCAGCAGCTTGGCCGGACCACTGAACACTGAAGCTTTCTTT. It codes for CASSLAGPLNTEAFF. The rearrangement uses TRBV5-1 and TRBJ1-1; D is unresolved. The ends were cut back, 0 bases at V and 0 bases at J, with 9 bases in the middle. The CDR3 covers 15 residues. Germline CDR1 SGHRS, CDR2 YFSETQ. Complete variable domain (other parts from reference TRBV5-1 and TRBJ1-1): KAGVTQTPRYLIKTRGQQVTLSCSPISGHRSVSWYQQTPGQGLQFLFEYFSETQRNKGNFPGRFSGRQFSNSRSEMNVSTLELGDSALYLCASSLAGPLNTEAFFGQGTRLTVV.

This clonotype was seen many times. The V gene is TRBV3-1, the J gene TRBJ2-5; a weak D match, TRBD2 (5 bases). CDR3 length: 15 residues. V was clipped by 2 bases and J by 5 bases, with 15 bases between them. Looked up from germline, CDR1 is LGHDT and CDR2 is YNNKEL (reference sequence). Written as DNA, the CDR3 is TGTGCCAGCAGCCAACAAGTGGGAGAGACGGAGACCCAGTACTTC. Amino acids: CASSQQVGETETQYF.

This clonotype was observed a handful of times. The J gene is TRBJ2-5, the V gene TRBV5-1; D call uncertain. Per germline, CDR1 SGHRS and CDR2 YFSETQ. The CDR3 is 15 residues long. With 0 bases removed from V and 4 bases from J, the gap between germline ends came to 13 bases. The CDR3: CASSLGRSGRETQYF. In DNA form, the CDR3 reads TGCGCCAGCAGCTTGGGAAGGTCTGGGCGAGAGACCCAGTACTTC.

Many counts were recorded for this clonotype. The rearrangement uses TRBV9 and TRBJ2-7; no firm D call. Germline assignment: CDR1 SGDLS and CDR2 YYNGEE. Trimming cost V 6 bases and J 0 bases, with 13 bases left between them. The CDR3 is 14 amino acids. CDR3 protein: CASKPSGDSYEQYF. DNA for the CDR3: TGTGCCAGCAAACCGAGTGGAGACTCCTACGAGCAGTACTTC.

This clonotype occurred many times. This chain joins TRBV20-1 and TRBJ2-2; possibly TRBD2 for D (5 bases). CDR3 length: 15 residues. V was cut by 0 bases and J by 7 bases, with 15 bases left in between. Germline CDR1 is DFQATT and CDR2 is SNEGSKA (reference sequence). CDR3 nucleotides: TGCAGTGCTAGAGATAGCGCCCTAGGGAGCGGGGAGCTGTTTTTT. Translation gives CSARDSALGSGELFF.

The chain recombines TRBV6-6 with TRBJ1-3; perhaps TRBD1 as D (6 bases). The CDR3 length is 15 residues. The germline V and J ends were trimmed by 6 bases and 0 bases, with 12 bases remaining between them. From germline, CDR1 is MNHNY and CDR2 SVGAGI (reference sequence). The CDR3 DNA reads as TGTGCCAGCAGCCCGGGACAAAACTCTGGAAACACCATATATTTT. This encodes CASSPGQNSGNTIYF.

This clonotype was seen ten or more times. The chain has TRBV15 and TRBJ1-5; 9 bases fit TRBD1. Germline trimming cut 4 bases from V and 4 bases from J; bases unmatched to any gene: 11. Germline-derived CDR1 and CDR2 are LNHNV and YYDKDF (reference sequence). This CDR3 comprises 17 residues. In DNA, the CDR3 is TGTGCCACCAGCAAAAGACCGGGACAGGGTCTGAATCAGCCCCAGCATTTT. Protein sequence: CATSKRPGQGLNQPQHF. Based on the CDR3 plus reference TRBV15 and TRBJ1-5, the full variable domain is DAMVIQNPRYQVTQFGKPVTLSCSQTLNHNVMYWYQQKSSQAPKLLFHYYDKDFNNEADTPDNFQSRRPNTSFCFLDIRSPGLGDTAMYLCATSKRPGQGLNQPQHFGDGTRLSIL.

This clonotype was picked up many times. The chain combines TRBV11-2 with TRBJ2-7, with D tentatively TRBD1 or TRBD2 (6 bases each). Germline loops: CDR1 SGHAT, CDR2 FQNNGV. The V end was cut by 3 bases, the J end by 4 bases, with 16 bases between. The CDR3 spans 15 residues. The CDR3 DNA follows: TGTGCCAGCAGCTTCCTGGAGGGGGGACATTACGAGCAGTACTTC. This codes for CASSFLEGGHYEQYF.

The chain employs TRBV19 and TRBJ1-2; unclear D gene. V gave up 6 bases and J gave up 5 bases, with 13 bases separating them. Germline V gene data show CDR1 as LNHDA and CDR2 as SQIVND (reference sequence). The CDR3 runs to 13 residues. The CDR3 region has the DNA TGTGCCAGTAGAGCCTCGACGGTATATGGCTACACCTTC. This sequence encodes CASRASTVYGYTF.

Many counts were recorded for this clonotype. This chain connects TRBV27 to TRBJ2-1; TRBD2 matches 10 bases. V was clipped by 1 base and J by 5 bases; unmatched bases: 8. CDR1 is MNHEY and CDR2 is SMNVEV in the germline V gene (reference sequence). CDR3 size: 17 residues. Here the CDR3 DNA reads TGTGCCAGCAGTTTATACCCCGAAAGCGGGAGGGACAATGAGCAGTTCTTC. Translated: CASSLYPESGRDNEQFF.

At least ten counts were recorded for this clonotype. The chain uses TRBV21-1 and TRBJ1-2; TRBD1, the table's D call, lacks a check against the DNA. TRBV21-1 is an annotated pseudogene. The CDR3 loop spans 13 amino acids. The CDR3 sequence: CASSAQPRGRYTF. In DNA, the CDR3 is TGTGCCAGCAGCGCACAGCCCAGGGGCCGCTACACCTTC.

This clonotype was detected only a few times. V and J are TRBV10-1 and TRBJ1-1; 8 nucleotides match TRBD1. The trim removed 3 bases at V and 6 bases at J, leaving 3 bases unmatched. The CDR3 sequence is 13 residues long. Germline assignment: CDR1 WNHNN and CDR2 SYGVQD (reference sequence). CDR3 sequence: CASSENRGAEAFF. CDR3 nucleotide sequence: TGCGCCAGCAGTGAAAACAGGGGGGCTGAAGCTTTCTTT.

This clonotype was counted only a few times. J is TRBJ1-6 and V is TRBV7-9; D is possibly TRBD1 (5 bases). V was shortened by 5 bases and J by 7 bases, with 12 bases between the two germline ends. CDR1 and CDR2 from the germline V gene are SEHNR and FQNEAQ (reference sequence). The CDR3 covers 14 residues. CDR3 DNA sequence: TGTGCCAGCAGCCCGGGGGTCGAGAATTCACCCCTCCACTTT. This translates into CASSPGVENSPLHF.

This clonotype showed up many times. The V and J genes are TRBV20-1 and TRBJ2-7; the D is unclear. Trimming took off 0 bases at V and 0 bases at J, with 12 bases between the two ends. Germline values: CDR1 DFQATT, CDR2 SNEGSKA (reference sequence). The CDR3 is made up of 15 amino acids. The CDR3 reads CSARERPLLSYEQYF. The CDR3 bases are TGCAGTGCTAGAGAGCGGCCCTTGCTCTCCTACGAGCAGTACTTC.

This clonotype was counted at least ten times. This chain connects TRBV2 to TRBJ2-5; no clear D. This CDR3 contains 10 residues. Germline-derived CDR1 and CDR2 are SNHLY and FYNNEI. Trimming took 8 bases from V and 5 from J, leaving 6 bases between them. The CDR3 DNA reads as TGTGCCAGCGGCGAGGAGACCCAGTACTTC. The encoded protein is CASGEETQYF.